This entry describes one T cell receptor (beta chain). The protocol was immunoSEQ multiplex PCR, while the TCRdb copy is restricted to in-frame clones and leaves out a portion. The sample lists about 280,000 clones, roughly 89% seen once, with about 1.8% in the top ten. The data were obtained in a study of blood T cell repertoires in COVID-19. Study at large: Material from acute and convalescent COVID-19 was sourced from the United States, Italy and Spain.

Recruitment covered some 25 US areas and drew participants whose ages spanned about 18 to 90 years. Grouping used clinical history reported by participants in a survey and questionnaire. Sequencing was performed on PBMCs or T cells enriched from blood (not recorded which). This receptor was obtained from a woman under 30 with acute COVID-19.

CDR3 loop: CASSQELYSNQPQHF. In DNA, the CDR3 is TGCGCCAGCAGCCAAGAACTGTATAGCAATCAGCCCCAGCATTTT. The chain couples TRBV4-3 to TRBJ1-5; D gene uncertain. The CDR3 runs 15 residues. Trimming cost V 0 bases and J 0 bases, with 6 bases left between them. Germline V gene sequence: CDR1 LGHNA, CDR2 YSLEER.